Following are 32 T cell receptor beta chains from one sample sequenced in a study of T cells after yellow fever vaccination. TCRdb independently ran MiXCR on the 5' RACE reads; one entry per CDR3 protein. Of 200,000 to 300,000 distinct CDR3 sequences in the sample, 10% to 15% were seen once. The starting material was CD4+ T cells sorted from PBMCs, obtained 45 days after the yellow fever booster vaccination. The origin of the receptors is a man younger than 45 who received the YFV17D yellow fever vaccine.

This clonotype was observed a handful of times. The chain couples TRBV12-3 or TRBV12-4 to TRBJ2-1, with a possible D match to TRBD2 (7 bases). The CDR3 has 15 residues. Trimming cost V 7 bases and J 4 bases, with 17 bases left between them. CDR3 nucleotides: TGTGCCAGCACAAAGGGGGGGGGAGGGTACAATGAGCAGTTCTTC. As protein: CASTKGGGGYNEQFF.

The chain is built from TRBV15 and TRBJ2-3; D is possibly TRBD1 (7 bases). The CDR3 spans 14 residues. CDR1 and CDR2 (germline): LNHNV, YYDKDF (reference sequence). V was trimmed by 3 bases and J by 3 bases, leaving 10 bases between them. CDR3 region: CATSRRDRTDTQYF. As DNA, the CDR3 is TGTGCCACCAGCAGGCGGGACAGAACAGATACGCAGTATTTT.

This clonotype occurred a few times. The chain is built from TRBV7-2 and TRBJ2-1; D unresolved. With 6 bases removed from V and 2 bases from J, the gap between germline ends came to 14 bases. The CDR3 consists of 15 residues. Germline V CDR1 and CDR2: SGHTA, FQGNSA. As DNA, the CDR3 is TGTGCCAGCAGACTTACTGTAGCCACCTACAATGAGCAGTTCTTC. It codes for CASRLTVATYNEQFF.

This chain joins TRBV24-1 and TRBJ2-1, with D possibly being TRBD1 (6 bases). Germline CDR1 KGHDR, CDR2 SFDVKD. The CDR3 length is 15 residues. V dropped 4 bases and J dropped 6 bases, with 15 bases sitting between them. CDR3 in DNA: TGTGCCACCAGTGACTCCCGGGACACTTTCAATGAGCAGTTCTTC. Its translation is CATSDSRDTFNEQFF.

The chain has TRBV2 and TRBJ2-5; TRBD2 aligns across 9 bases. The CDR3 loop spans 19 amino acids. Per the germline V gene, CDR1 is SNHLY and CDR2 is FYNNEI. With V trimmed by 5 bases and J by 1 base, 17 bases remained unmatched. The CDR3: CASSLGLAPLREPQETQYF. CDR3 coding DNA: TGTGCCAGCAGTTTAGGACTAGCGCCCCTCCGGGAGCCCCAAGAGACCCAGTACTTC.

The chain uses TRBV18 and TRBJ2-3; 9 bases are shared with TRBD2. V was clipped by 3 bases and J by 4 bases; unmatched bases: 8. CDR3 size: 16 residues. Looked up from germline, CDR1 is KGHSH and CDR2 is LQKENI. The CDR3: CASSPQGLAVSDTQYF. CDR3 nucleotide sequence: TGTGCCAGCTCACCGCAGGGACTAGCCGTGTCAGATACGCAGTATTTT.

V usage is TRBV5-1 and J usage is TRBJ2-2, with D perhaps given as TRBD1 or TRBD2 (5 bases each). Germline loops: CDR1 SGHRS, CDR2 YFSETQ. Trimming pared 2 bases from V and 1 base from J, leaving 9 bases between. The CDR3 consists of 15 residues. DNA for the CDR3: TGCGCCAGCAGCTTCCGGGACGGGAACACCGGGGAGCTGTTTTTT. Its translation: CASSFRDGNTGELFF.

This clonotype was counted a few times. The V and J genes are TRBV20-1 and TRBJ1-2; maybe TRBD1 (5 bases). The CDR3 consists of 13 residues. The germline V gene has CDR1 DFQATT and CDR2 SNEGSKA (reference sequence). Between the trimmed V and J ends, which lost 2 bases and 5 bases, there was a span of 12 bases. In nucleotides, the CDR3 is TGCAGTGCTAGATACCGGGGGGGGTATGGCTACACCTTC. Its protein product is CSARYRGGYGYTF.

This chain connects TRBV20-1 to TRBJ2-2; possibly TRBD1 for D (5 bases). This CDR3 region has 11 residues. Deletions cut 6 bases from V and 8 bases from J, with 10 bases between. Germline V gives CDR1 DFQATT, CDR2 SNEGSKA (reference sequence). CDR3 sequence (DNA): TGCAGTGCGCCCAGGGTTGGGGAGCTGTTTTTT. Translating it yields CSAPRVGELFF.

This chain joins TRBV29-1 and TRBJ2-1; the D is unclear. The germline V and J ends were trimmed by 4 bases and 0 bases, with 16 bases remaining between them. CDR1 is SQVTM, CDR2 ANQGSEA, per germline. This CDR3 has 16 residues. The DNA of the CDR3 is TGCAGCGTTGGCTCTTACCTCGGGTCCTCCTACAATGAGCAGTTCTTC. Translated, it gives CSVGSYLGSSYNEQFF.

This clonotype occurred many times. The chain couples TRBV7-2 to TRBJ2-3; 8 bases align to TRBD2. The CDR3 extends over 14 amino acids. Germline assignment: CDR1 SGHTA and CDR2 FQGNSA. Losses at the gene ends were 4 bases for V and 2 bases for J; bases not matched to a gene: 2. The CDR3 loop reads CASSYGGATDTQYF. Written as DNA, the CDR3 is TGTGCCAGCAGCTACGGGGGGGCCACAGATACGCAGTATTTT.

This clonotype was seen ten or more times. The rearrangement links TRBV7-6 to TRBJ2-2; the D gene is possibly TRBD2 (5 bases). The CDR3 has 13 amino acids. Trimming removed 6 bases from V and 6 bases from J, with 11 bases in between. From germline, CDR1 is SGHVS and CDR2 FNYEAQ. CDR3 in DNA: TGTGCCAGCAGACTTATAGCGTCCGGGGAGCTGTTTTTT. This gives the protein CASRLIASGELFF.

This clonotype was detected only a few times. The chain combines TRBV4-3 with TRBJ1-2, with TRBD1 matching 9 bases. Trimming cost V 3 bases and J 7 bases; bases outside gene matches: 6. This CDR3 has 14 residues. Germline-derived CDR1 and CDR2 are LGHNA and YSLEER. The CDR3 sequence is CASSQGQGRRGYTF. The CDR3 region has the DNA TGCGCCAGCAGCCAGGGACAGGGCAGACGTGGCTACACCTTC.

The chain is built from TRBV30 and TRBJ2-7, with 11 bases that match TRBD2. The CDR3 runs to 16 residues. Germline CDR1 is GTSNPN and CDR2 is SVGIG (reference sequence). The V and J ends lost 2 bases and 2 bases, in that order; junction bases with no gene match: 8. Written as DNA, the CDR3 is TGTGCCTGGAGTCCCCGACTAGCGGGATTTACCTACGAGCAGTACTTC. Its translation is CAWSPRLAGFTYEQYF.

A note on this clonotype: This may arise from a read error, as a much more abundant clone is one base away. The chain's CDR3 is CASSLAQPTNIQYF. CDR3 DNA: TGTGCCAGCAGCTTAGCGCAGCCGACGAACATTCAGTACTTC. The V call is TRBV7-2, the J call TRBJ2-4; D ambiguous. The length of the CDR3 is 14 residues. The V gene's germline CDR1 is SGHTA and CDR2 FQGNSA. Trimming took 0 bases from V and 7 from J, leaving 10 bases between them.

The chain joins TRBV9 to TRBJ2-2; 9 bases fit TRBD2. V dropped 4 bases and J dropped 3; count of bases not matched to a gene: 7. In germline, CDR1 is SGDLS, CDR2 YYNGEE. The CDR3 is 16 amino acids. CDR3 protein: CASSPRTSDYTGELFF. Written as DNA, the CDR3 is TGTGCCAGCAGCCCCAGGACTAGCGACTACACCGGGGAGCTGTTTTTT.

The gene calls are TRBV7-2 and TRBJ2-5; D is ambiguous. This CDR3 region has 14 residues. Germline CDR1 SGHTA, CDR2 FQGNSA. The V gene lost 4 bases and the J gene lost 4 bases, with 13 bases spanning the gap. DNA for the CDR3: TGTGCCAGCAGCTCGATCTCTTTGTCAGAGACCCAGTACTTC. Its protein product is CASSSISLSETQYF.

This clonotype was detected a few times. The rearrangement links TRBV20-1 to TRBJ1-1; D ambiguous. This CDR3 spans 14 amino acids. Germline lookup yields CDR1 DFQATT and CDR2 SNEGSKA (reference sequence). Trimming took 2 bases from V and 5 from J, leaving 15 bases between them. The CDR3 sequence: CSARSPNLGTEAFF. The CDR3 region has the DNA TGCAGTGCTAGATCCCCAAACCTGGGGACTGAAGCTTTCTTT.

The V gene is TRBV20-1, the J gene TRBJ1-5, with D perhaps matching TRBD1 (6 bases). Trimming pared 3 bases from V and 4 bases from J, leaving 16 bases between. The CDR3 length is 15 residues. Germline CDR1 is DFQATT and CDR2 is SNEGSKA (reference sequence). CDR3 in amino acids: CSASWGAQGNQPQHF. CDR3 bases: TGCAGTGCTAGTTGGGGGGCCCAGGGAAATCAGCCCCAGCATTTT.

This clonotype has just a few counts. This chain links TRBV5-1 with TRBJ2-2, with D hard to call. There are 15 residues in the CDR3. V was pared by 4 bases and J by 0 bases, with 10 bases between. Per the germline V gene, CDR1 is SGHRS and CDR2 is YFSETQ. In DNA, the CDR3 is TGCGCCAGCAGCGTAAAGACAACGAACACCGGGGAGCTGTTTTTT. Translated, it gives CASSVKTTNTGELFF.

The rearrangement links TRBV7-6 to TRBJ2-1; 15 bases line up with TRBD2. This CDR3 spans 17 amino acids. Germline lookup yields CDR1 SGHVS and CDR2 FNYEAQ. The V segment lost 1 base and the J segment 5 bases; nucleotides outside the gene matches: 3. The CDR3 spells CASSLEGTSGRNNEQFF. CDR3 coding DNA: TGTGCCAGCAGCTTAGAGGGGACTAGCGGGAGGAACAATGAGCAGTTCTTC.

This clonotype was found a few times. The chain has TRBV4-1 and TRBJ2-4, with 11 nucleotides matching TRBD2. There are 21 residues in the CDR3. The germline gives CDR1 MGHRA, CDR2 YSYEKL. Trimming took 1 base from V and 0 from J; bases not matched to a gene: 14. The CDR3 spells CASSQVWLGTSGIKAKNIQYF. The CDR3 DNA follows: TGCGCCAGCAGCCAAGTTTGGTTAGGGACTAGCGGCATAAAAGCCAAAAACATTCAGTACTTC.

This clonotype was detected only a few times. The CDR3 reads CSARGLLSAGGLGYTF. CDR3 DNA: TGCAGTGCTAGAGGACTACTGTCGGCAGGTGGGCTTGGCTACACCTTC. J is TRBJ1-2 and V is TRBV20-1, with D uncertain. Trimming left V 1 base short and J 7 bases short, with 22 bases between. This CDR3 comprises 16 residues. The germline V gene encodes CDR1 DFQATT and CDR2 SNEGSKA (reference sequence).

The chain is built from TRBV29-1 and TRBJ2-5; perhaps TRBD2 as D (5 bases). CDR3 length: 12 amino acids. Germline CDR1 is SQVTM and CDR2 is ANQGSEA. V shed 4 bases and J shed 1 base, with 7 bases lying between them. The CDR3 protein is CSVVAFQETQYF. CDR3 in DNA: TGCAGCGTTGTAGCGTTCCAAGAGACCCAGTACTTC.

V is TRBV25-1 and J is TRBJ2-1, with 9 bases lining up with TRBD1. From germline, CDR1 is MGHDK and CDR2 SYGVNS. This CDR3 has 14 residues. Trimming removed 7 bases from V and 4 bases from J; junction bases left unmatched: 5. CDR3 region: CASIKTGGYNEQFF. Here the CDR3 DNA reads TGTGCCAGCATAAAGACAGGGGGTTACAATGAGCAGTTCTTC.

This clonotype turned up a few times. The V gene is TRBV7-8, the J gene TRBJ1-5; the D is unclear. V lost 1 base and J lost 0, with 10 bases in between. The CDR3 length is 16 residues. Germline CDR1 is SGHVS and CDR2 is FQNEAQ. The CDR3 sequence is CASSLGSANSNQPQHF. The CDR3 DNA reads as TGTGCCAGCAGCTTAGGTTCTGCGAATAGCAATCAGCCCCAGCATTTT.

This clonotype has just a few counts. The rearrangement joins TRBV7-9 to TRBJ1-5; 7 bases agree with TRBD1. The CDR3 consists of 15 residues. Germline values: CDR1 SEHNR, CDR2 FQNEAQ (reference sequence). With 5 bases clipped from V and 2 bases from J, the junction kept 6 bases outside the gene matches. CDR3 DNA sequence: TGTGCCAGCAGCAACCCCGGGACAGGCAATCAGCCCCAGCATTTT. This sequence encodes CASSNPGTGNQPQHF.

The chain uses TRBV20-1 and TRBJ2-2; the match to TRBD1 covers 7 bases. CDR3 size: 14 residues. Germline V gene data show CDR1 as DFQATT and CDR2 as SNEGSKA (reference sequence). J was trimmed by 4 bases and V by 4 bases; bases with no gene match: 6. The CDR3 region has the DNA TGCAGTGCTACCGACAGGGTGGCCACCGGGGAGCTGTTTTTT. It yields the protein CSATDRVATGELFF.

This clonotype has just a few counts. A read error may account for a junction end that differs from germline. This chain uses TRBV12-3 or TRBV12-4 with TRBJ1-6, with D uncertain. The CDR3 loop spans 15 amino acids. CDR3 amino acids: CASTLGLGSNSPLHF. In DNA form, the CDR3 reads TGTGCCAGCACTTTAGGGCTGGGGAGCAATTCCCCCCTCCACTTT.

This clonotype has more than one count but fewer than ten. V gene TRBV12-3 or TRBV12-4 combines with J gene TRBJ2-7; the D is unclear. The CDR3 is 13 residues long. V lost 7 bases, J lost 0 bases, and 10 bases lay in between. CDR3 sequence reads: CASTLGSSYEQYF. Written as DNA, the CDR3 is TGTGCCAGCACCCTGGGTAGCTCCTACGAGCAGTACTTC.

V usage is TRBV11-2 and J usage is TRBJ2-7; no reliable D call. CDR1 and CDR2 (germline): SGHAT, FQNNGV. V lost 2 bases and J lost 2, with 16 bases in between. This CDR3 region has 16 residues. The CDR3 sequence is CASSLFATFGTYEQYF. The CDR3 coding sequence is TGTGCCAGCAGCTTATTCGCGACGTTCGGCACCTACGAGCAGTACTTC.

The J gene is TRBJ2-3, the V gene TRBV15; a weak D match, TRBD2 (6 bases). The CDR3 length is 14 residues. The V end lost 3 bases, the J end lost 6 bases, and 13 bases lay between the germline ends. Germline-derived CDR1 and CDR2 are LNHNV and YYDKDF (reference sequence). The CDR3: CATSSALLADTQYF. DNA for the CDR3: TGTGCCACCAGCAGCGCCCTCCTAGCGGATACGCAGTATTTT. The full variable domain, its missing parts supplied by reference TRBV15 and TRBJ2-3, is DAMVIQNPRYQVTQFGKPVTLSCSQTLNHNVMYWYQQKSSQAPKLLFHYYDKDFNNEADTPDNFQSRRPNTSFCFLDIRSPGLGDTAMYLCATSSALLADTQYFGPGTRLTVL.